A single sample gave rise to the 12 T cell receptor beta chains below, sequenced in a study of cytomegalovirus exposure and HLA in healthy donors. Use of 60 Vbeta and 13 Jbeta primers characterized the PCR. Libraries were prepared by immunoSEQ multiplex PCR; TCRdb keeps only in-frame clonotypes and omits some of them. The sample has 50,000 to 60,000 clones; 75% to 80% are singletons. Sequenced input: PBMCs. These TCRs come from a woman aged 40 to 50 in good health and CMV-seropositive.

This chain links TRBV30 with TRBJ2-1, with 7 bases lining up with TRBD1. Trimming removed 0 bases from V and 0 bases from J; junction bases left unmatched: 5. Germline V gene sequence: CDR1 GTSNPN, CDR2 SVGIG (reference sequence). CDR3 length: 16 amino acids. The CDR3 reads CAWSVTGTASYNEQFF. The CDR3 DNA reads as TGTGCCTGGAGTGTTACTGGGACAGCCTCCTACAATGAGCAGTTCTTC.

The gene calls are TRBV28 and TRBJ2-7, with 9 bases fitting TRBD1. Trimming at V came to 7 bases and at J to 0 bases, leaving 7 bases not matched to a gene. The CDR3 length is 15 residues. Germline-derived CDR1 and CDR2 are MDHEN and SYDVKM. CDR3 sequence: CASKLGGQGSYEQYF. CDR3 nucleotide sequence: TGTGCCAGCAAGTTAGGGGGACAGGGCTCCTACGAGCAGTACTTC.

CDR3 sequence (DNA): TGTGCCAGTAGTACCCTTGAGGCGGGGAACACTGAAGCTTTCTTT. It translates to CASSTLEAGNTEAFF. The chain has TRBV19 and TRBJ1-1; D is undetermined. Germline lookup yields CDR1 LNHDA and CDR2 SQIVND (reference sequence). V lost 4 bases to trimming and J lost 1 base, with 13 bases between them. The CDR3 length is 15 residues. The full variable domain, completed using reference TRBV19 and TRBJ1-1, is DGGITQSPKYLFRKEGQNVTLSCEQNLNHDAMYWYRQDPGQGLRLIYYSQIVNDFQKGDIAEGYSVSREKKESFPLTVTSAQKNPTAFYLCASSTLEAGNTEAFFGQGTRLTVV.

The chain couples TRBV6-1 to TRBJ2-7; D not certain. Germline V lookup: CDR1 MNHNS, CDR2 SASEGT. V lost 2 bases and J lost 7, with 12 bases in between. The CDR3 loop spans 13 amino acids. CDR3 DNA: TGTGCCAGCAGTGAAAGCCTTGTGTGGGAGCAGTACTTC. This codes for CASSESLVWEQYF.

The chain is built from TRBV2 and TRBJ1-2; D may be TRBD1 (5 bases). The CDR3 has 13 amino acids. Germline CDR1 SNHLY, CDR2 FYNNEI. Deletions cut 2 bases from V and 7 bases from J, with 11 bases between. The DNA for the CDR3 is TGTGCCAGCAGTGAATCTCAGGGTTTTGGCTACACCTTC. Amino acids: CASSESQGFGYTF. Full variable domain (remainder filled in from reference TRBV2 and TRBJ1-2): EPEVTQTPSHQVTQMGQEVILRCVPISNHLYFYWYRQILGQKVEFLVSFYNNEISEKSEIFDDQFSVERPDGSNFTLKIRSTKLEDSAMYFCASSESQGFGYTFGSGTRLTVV.

J is TRBJ1-1 and V is TRBV7-8; D unresolved. Germline V lookup: CDR1 SGHVS, CDR2 FQNEAQ. CDR3 length: 14 amino acids. Trimming removed 3 bases from V and 0 bases from J, with 8 bases in between. The CDR3 loop is CASSLYTVNTEAFF. In nucleotides, the CDR3 is TGTGCCAGCAGCTTGTATACAGTGAACACTGAAGCTTTCTTT.

Only a few counts were recorded for this clone. This chain connects TRBV10-2 to TRBJ1-1; 9 nucleotides match TRBD1. V was pared by 6 bases and J by 5 bases, with 10 bases of the junction left unmatched. The CDR3 is 15 residues long. Germline V gene data show CDR1 as WSHSY and CDR2 as SAAADI. The CDR3 sequence: CASRSPGQGGTEAFF. DNA of the CDR3: TGCGCCAGCAGGTCCCCGGGACAGGGAGGAACTGAAGCTTTCTTT.

The chain employs TRBV7-2 and TRBJ2-7; a possible D gene is TRBD2 (7 bases). The germline V gene has CDR1 SGHTA and CDR2 FQGNSA. V lost 2 bases and J 7 bases, leaving 18 bases between the germline ends. CDR3 size: 15 residues. DNA for the CDR3: TGTGCCAGCAGCTTATCTGCGGGGGCAATGCAAGAGCAGTACTTC. This translates into CASSLSAGAMQEQYF. The full variable domain, rest sourced from reference TRBV7-2 and TRBJ2-7, is GAGVSQSPSNKVTEKGKDVELRCDPISGHTALYWYRQSLGQGLEFLIYFQGNSAPDKSGLPSDRFSAERTGGSVSTLTIQRTQQEDSAVYLCASSLSAGAMQEQYFGPGTRLTVT.

The chain uses TRBV7-2 and TRBJ1-6; TRBD1 matches 7 bases. The V gene end was trimmed by 2 bases and the J gene end by 8 bases; junction bases not matched to a gene: 9. The CDR3 is 16 amino acids. Germline CDR1 and CDR2: SGHTA and FQGNSA. The CDR3 bases are TGTGCCAGCAGCTTACCGACAGGGTTGGCTTATTCACCCCTCCACTTT. Translated: CASSLPTGLAYSPLHF.

The rearrangement uses TRBV5-4 and TRBJ2-2; 9 nucleotides match TRBD2. CDR1 is SGHNT and CDR2 is YYREEE in the germline V gene (reference sequence). CDR3 length: 16 residues. The trim removed 0 bases at V and 2 bases at J, leaving 2 bases unmatched. This chain's CDR3 is CASSLGLAANTGELFF. The CDR3 DNA reads as TGTGCCAGCAGCTTGGGACTAGCGGCAAACACCGGGGAGCTGTTTTTT.

This clone was recorded once. The chain recombines TRBV6-5 with TRBJ2-1; 11 bases agree with TRBD1. Germline V gives CDR1 MNHEY, CDR2 SVGAGI. The CDR3 is 13 amino acids. V lost 5 bases, J lost 7 bases, and 1 base stayed unmatched. CDR3 sequence (DNA): TGTGCCAGCAGTCGGGACAGGGGGAATGAGCAGTTCTTC. This gives the protein CASSRDRGNEQFF.

This clone was detected only once. The genes are TRBV7-2 and TRBJ2-7; D is perhaps TRBD1 (5 bases). This CDR3 region has 13 residues. V was pared by 5 bases and J by 5 bases, with 13 bases between. Germline V gene data show CDR1 as SGHTA and CDR2 as FQGNSA. CDR3 amino acids: CASSPRVAHEQYF. The CDR3, as DNA: TGTGCCAGCAGCCCCAGGGTTGCGCACGAGCAGTACTTC.